This TCR beta chain was recovered during a study of T cells in localized non-small cell lung cancer. Study-wide findings and caveats: A single tumor region was sequenced, leaving heterogeneity possible. Adjacent uninvolved lung tissue had the highest T cell clonality, exceeding tumor. Appearing in adjacent lung were a median approximately 60 of the top 100 tumor clones.

The CDR3 has 13 residues. Germline V gene data show CDR1 as SGHTA and CDR2 as FQGTGA. V was clipped by 3 bases and J by 13 bases; unmatched bases: 8. Libraries were prepared by immunoSEQ multiplex PCR; TCRdb keeps only in-frame clonotypes and omits some of them. The sample includes fewer than 40,000 clones, approximately 80% of them seen just once. The table lists this clone with a few counts. Its antigen is unknown. V usage is TRBV7-3 and J usage is TRBJ2-1; TRBD2 matches at 8 bases. This clonotype was sampled from a male donor aged 60 or older with stage II squamous cell lung carcinoma. This specimen was peripheral blood, taken before any cancer treatment. For the CDR3, the DNA is TGTGCCAGCAGCTTTGATAGAAGCGGGGGACAGTTCTTC. Protein product: CASSFDRSGGQFF.